This TCR beta chain comes out of a study of blood T cell repertoires in COVID-19 (dated by TCRdb to 2018 to 2021). Context from the whole study: Collaborator samples came from the United States, Italy and Spain and covered acute and convalescent phases of COVID-19. The prospective study material was composed of cDNA or gDNA derived from T cells, B-cell-depleted T cells, or PBMCs. Subjects who had been exposed to COVID-19, were actively infected with it, or had recovered from it provided the deeply sampled blood TCRbeta repertoires that made up the dataset. The repertoires were released in a freely available public database intended as a resource for research on the immune response to SARS-CoV-2. Samples were obtained from the ongoing ImmuneRACE study (first 160 participants) and from 1,254 subjects provided by 6 global collaborators. The sample metadata nearly always contained a de-identified subject ID, COVID-19 status, age in years and sex. Where available, HLA class I and class II types were taken from metadata supplied by the sample provider and were not determined by assay-based typing. The investigation overall reported the following: The quantity of clinical and demographic metadata differed by source and by participant and was supplied without curation.

This clone has a handful of counts. Its target antigen remains unknown. Qualities for individual bases were not recorded, and no much larger clone is one base off. Each collaborating institution followed its own protocols to collect whole blood in K2EDTA tubes. For TCRbeta analysis, collaborators shipped samples as frozen whole blood, isolated PBMCs, or DNA extracted from either of those sample types. TCRbeta CDR3 regions were amplified from genomic DNA using the immunoSEQ Assay, a bias-controlled multiplex PCR. The published analysis was carried out like this. The number of nucleated cells in each sample was estimated by amplification of reference gene primers within the assay. Sequence reads were collapsed and filtered to measure the absolute abundance of every unique TCRbeta CDR3 rearrangement. Productive Simpson clonality was computed per sample as the square root of Simpson's diversity index over productive rearrangements. Held by TCRdb, this immuneACCESS table contains in-frame sequences only and omits some clones. Under half of the omission traces to an unresolved V gene where checked; the cause of the rest is unknown. V and J calls and clone size are those listed in that table; D and trimming were worked out from the DNA. The sample table holds tens of thousands of clones, of which approximately 79% were seen once. The ten largest clones take up around a quarter of the sample.

This sequence originates from a man in his sixties with active or convalescent COVID-19. The material sequenced was peripheral blood.

The CDR3 is CASSRDWGEQYF. Here is the DNA: TGTGCCAGCAGCCGGGACTGGGGCGAGCAGTACTTC. The chain is assembled from TRBV3-1 (or the pseudogene TRBV3-2) and TRBJ2-7, with TRBD2 as a weak D call on 6 bases. Taken from cysteine to phenylalanine, the CDR3 has 12 residues. Only the CDR3 region is kept as DNA, spanning 36 bases read in frame from base 1. From a lookup of the germline V gene (reference sequence), CDR1 and CDR2 are LGHDT and YNNKEL. Trimming at the junction amounts to 4 bases on V and 6 bases on J, and the germline ends lie 10 bases apart.